Sequencing of this T cell receptor (beta chain) was carried out in a study of T cell clonality in common variable immunodeficiency (dated by TCRdb to between 2014 and 2017). Overall study results and their limits: Healthy controls shared more TCRbeta clones with each other than CVID subjects shared among themselves (p < 0.0001). TCRbeta clonality was higher in CVID subjects than in healthy controls (t-test p = 0.018), and the increase was most characteristic of about a third of subjects. It was noted by the authors that sequencing of the repertoires of T cell subpopulations would be needed to clarify the cause of the increased clonality in CVID. Patient heterogeneity within the CVID cohort put limits on correlating repertoire features with clinical complications. Despite equal DNA input, controls averaged roughly 80,000 unique sequences per sample versus around 32,000 in CVID samples. CVID TCRbeta sequences were reported to have fewer deletions and N-nucleotide insertions and to lack highly modified clones with 13 or more V deletions.

By sample share, this clone is medium-sized (0.01 to 0.1%). No antigen is known for it. The CDR3 end falls 3 residues outside the read, so it is completed with the germline J gene. Standard criteria were used to diagnose CVID, namely serum IgG, IgA and/or IgM reduced below the normal range together with specific antibody deficiency. The CVID group comprised some 43 subjects, about 15 female and roughly 29 male, aged roughly 9 to 64 years with a mean age of roughly 44. Most of the CVID patients and most of the healthy controls were of Caucasian heritage. At the time of study participation, every CVID subject had been on replacement immunoglobulin therapy for one year or longer. No CVID subject was ill or taking immunomodulatory or immunosuppressive medication when blood was collected. Heparinized peripheral whole blood samples of about 4.5 to 8.5 ml were obtained from each donor. TCRbeta CDR3 repertoires were sequenced from genomic DNA of adults with common variable immune deficiency (CVID) and healthy adult controls. To isolate peripheral blood mononuclear cells, diluted blood was subjected to density centrifugation over Hypaque 1077 or Ficoll-Paque. Genomic DNA was obtained from unsorted mononuclear cells through either Qiagen column purification or a centrifugation-based method.

Equivalent amounts of genomic DNA from CVID and control samples were used as sequencing input. For every sample, a 60 bp segment covering the rearranged TCRbeta CDR3 region was amplified and then sequenced. The immunoSEQ assay, a bias-corrected multiplex PCR with high-throughput sequencing, was employed for TCRbeta amplification. Per the authors' processing: Every unique nucleotide sequence was considered a clone and was annotated with V, D and J genes, copy number and frequency. Sequences were labeled productive if in frame, and non-productive if out of frame or containing stop codons. Clonality was calculated from Shannon's entropy as previously described. The predicted amino acid sequences of productive clones were used to derive the mean CDR3 Kyte-Doolittle hydropathy. The R hclust function was used to hierarchically cluster scaled V gene usage with Manhattan distance and complete linkage. Clone sharing by CDR3 amino acid sequence was assessed by resampling 12 repertoires per group over 100 rounds. The repertoires were searched for over 55 published EBV-specific and approximately 250 published CMV-specific TCRbeta sequences. After two CVID samples that produced fewer than 10,000 sequences were dropped from the analysis, some 41 CVID repertoires remained. Imported from immuneACCESS, the table was reduced by TCRdb to in-frame sequences with V and J called. These copies leave out some clones; in studies compared against another copy, an unresolved V gene accounts for under half, and the cause of the remainder is not known. V and J calls plus clone size are reproduced from that table; the DNA served to infer D and trimming. This sample holds more than 9,000 clones in total, without any singletons. The ten biggest clones cover roughly 6.2% of the sample.

Including cysteine and phenylalanine, the CDR3 has 19 amino acids. Of the CDR3's DNA, 48 bases were read; they are in frame from base 1. The germline V end is reduced by 1 base and the J end by 3 bases; junction bases left unmatched: 14. The germline V gene (reference sequence) provides CDR1 DFQATT and CDR2 SNEGSKA. Recombination connected TRBV20-1 to TRBJ2-3; 12 bases in the junction line up with TRBD2. The receptor was isolated from a human donor with common variable immunodeficiency. Specimen: peripheral blood mononuclear cells. The CDR3 here reads CSARAPLPSGRVRTDTQYF. The DNA read from the CDR3 is TGCAGTGCTAGAGCGCCGCTGCCTAGCGGGAGGGTGAGGACAGATACG.